The following is a TCR beta chain sequence with its context. The table came from immunoSEQ multiplex PCR; TCRdb's copy has only in-frame clones and leaves some out. The sample has more than 90,000 clones; about 80% are singletons. This entry is derived from a study of OX40 agonist ivuxolimab in advanced cancers. Trimming took 0 bases from V and 13 from J, leaving 12 bases between them. There are 12 residues in the CDR3. Per germline, CDR1 MNHNY and CDR2 SVGAGI (reference sequence). The material sequenced was CD4+ or CD8+ T cells sorted from blood, taken in a trial of the OX40 agonist ivuxolimab. This sequence originates from an adult with an advanced solid tumor such as melanoma, head and neck, liver or kidney cancer. The rearrangement uses TRBV6-6 and TRBJ1-2, with D maybe TRBD1 (5 bases). The CDR3 DNA reads TGTGCCAGCAGTTACTCGAGGGGAGGGGTCACCTTC. Translated: CASSYSRGGVTF.